This TCR beta chain is from a study of cytomegalovirus exposure and HLA in healthy donors. This CDR3 has 15 residues. With 6 bases removed from V and 0 bases from J, the gap between germline ends came to 12 bases. CDR1 is MNHEY and CDR2 is SVGAGI in the germline V gene. The study ran its PCR with 60 Vbeta and 13 Jbeta primers. The data were produced by immunoSEQ multiplex PCR, yet TCRdb's version contains in-frame clones alone and is incomplete. In total, the table holds about 84,000 clones. This chain connects TRBV6-5 to TRBJ2-1, with D tentatively TRBD2 (6 bases). Material: PBMCs. This TCR derives from a man in his forties or fifties in good health and CMV-seronegative. The CDR3 nucleotides read TGTGCCAGCAGCCCCCGGGGGTCCTCCTACAATGAGCAGTTCTTC. It codes for CASSPRGSSYNEQFF.